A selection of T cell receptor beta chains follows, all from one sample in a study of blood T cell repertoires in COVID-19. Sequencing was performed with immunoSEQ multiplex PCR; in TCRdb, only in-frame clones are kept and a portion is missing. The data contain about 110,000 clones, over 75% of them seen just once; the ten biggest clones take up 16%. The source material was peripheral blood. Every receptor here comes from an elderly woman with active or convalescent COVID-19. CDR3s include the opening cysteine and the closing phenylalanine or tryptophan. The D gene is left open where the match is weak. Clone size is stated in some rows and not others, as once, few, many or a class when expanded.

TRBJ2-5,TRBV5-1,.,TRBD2,TGCGCCAGCAGCTCCGGACTAGCGGGAGGGGCCGGGGAGACCCAGTACTTC,CASSSGLAGGAGETQYF
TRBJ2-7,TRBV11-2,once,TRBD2,TGTGCCAGCAGCCATAGGACTAGCGGTCTCTACGAGCAGTACTTC,CASSHRTSGLYEQYF
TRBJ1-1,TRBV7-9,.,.,TGTGCCAGCAGCTTAGGACAGAACACTGAAGCTTTCTTT,CASSLGQNTEAFF
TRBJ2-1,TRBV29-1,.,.,TGCAGCGTTGTAGGGGGATACGAGGCGGATGAGCAGTTCTTC,CSVVGGYEADEQFF
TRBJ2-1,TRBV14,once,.,TGTGCCAGCAGCAGGGGGACATCGGGTCGCAATGAGCAGTTCTTC,CASSRGTSGRNEQFF
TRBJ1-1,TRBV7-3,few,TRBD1,TGTGCCAGCAGCCCCGACGGACAGGGTTTGCTTACCCCCACTGAAGCTTTCTTT,CASSPDGQGLLTPTEAFF
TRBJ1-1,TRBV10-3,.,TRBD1,TGTGCCATCAGTGGACAGGGGGCCCAGAACACTGAAGCTTTCTTT,CAISGQGAQNTEAFF
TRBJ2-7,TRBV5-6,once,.,TGTGCCAGCAGACTTCAGGGCTACGAGCAGTACTTC,CASRLQGYEQYF
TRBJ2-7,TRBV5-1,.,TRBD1,TGCGCCAGCAGGAGGGACAGGGGGCGCTTCGAGCAGTACTTC,CASRRDRGRFEQYF
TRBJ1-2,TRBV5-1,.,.,TGCGCCAGCAGCTTTTTACAGGACTATGGCTACACCTTC,CASSFLQDYGYTF
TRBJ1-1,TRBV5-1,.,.,TGCGCCAGCAGCGTCACTGCTATCACTGAAGCTTTCTTT,CASSVTAITEAFF
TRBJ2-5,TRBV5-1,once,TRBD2,TGCGCCAGCAGCTCCACGGGAGGACAAGAGACCCAGTACTTC,CASSSTGGQETQYF
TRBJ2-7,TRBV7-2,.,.,TGTGCCAGCAGCCCCCTCCGGAGCTCCTACGAGCAGTACTTC,CASSPLRSSYEQYF
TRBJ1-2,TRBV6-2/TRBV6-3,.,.,TGTGCCAGCAGCATAACTTCATATGGCTACACCTTC,CASSITSYGYTF
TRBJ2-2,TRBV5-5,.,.,TGTGCCAGCAGCCCCTCGGCCGGGGGAGATTACACCGGGGAGCTGTTTTTT,CASSPSAGGDYTGELFF
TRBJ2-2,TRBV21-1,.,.,TGTGCCAGCATCTCGACAGGGCGCACCGGGGAGCTGTTTTTT,CASISTGRTGELFF
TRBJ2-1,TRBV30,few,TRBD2,TGTGCCTCCTATCGAGGCACTAGCGGCTACAATGAGCAGTTCTTC,CASYRGTSGYNEQFF
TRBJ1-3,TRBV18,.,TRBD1,TGTGCCAGCTCACCCGCGACAGGGGGGTTCTCTGGAAACACCATATATTTT,CASSPATGGFSGNTIYF
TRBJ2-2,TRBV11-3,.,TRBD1,TGTGCCAGCAGCTTAGCGGGACAGTACACCGGGGAGCTGTTTTTT,CASSLAGQYTGELFF
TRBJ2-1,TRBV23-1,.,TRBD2,TGCGCCAGCAGTCACCCTGGCGCTAGCGGGAGTATCGATGAGCAGTTCTTC,CASSHPGASGSIDEQFF
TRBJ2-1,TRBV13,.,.,TGTGCCAGCAGCTCCTACGAGACAGGACTCTACAATGAGCAGTTCTTC,CASSSYETGLYNEQFF
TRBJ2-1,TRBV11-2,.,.,TGTGCCAGCAGCTCGGTGAGGGGGTCCCCGGAGCAGTTCTTC,CASSSVRGSPEQFF
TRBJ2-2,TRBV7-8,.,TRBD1,TGTGCCAGCAGCAGACAGGGGGGTTTTCCCGGGGAGCTGTTTTTT,CASSRQGGFPGELFF
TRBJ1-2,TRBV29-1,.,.,TGCAGCGTTTTAACAGGGAACTATGGCTACACCTTC,CSVLTGNYGYTF
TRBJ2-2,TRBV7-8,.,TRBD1,TGTGCCAGCAGCTTTTCCCCTTCAGGGGGATCGTTGTCCACCGGGGAGCTGTTTTTT,CASSFSPSGGSLSTGELFF
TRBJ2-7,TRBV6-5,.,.,TGTGCCAGCAGTTACCGGGGAGGCTCGCGCGAGCAGTACTTC,CASSYRGGSREQYF
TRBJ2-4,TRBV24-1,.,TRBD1,TGTGCCACCAGTGAATCAGGGGGCGAGGAGCAAAACATTCAGTACTTC,CATSESGGEEQNIQYF
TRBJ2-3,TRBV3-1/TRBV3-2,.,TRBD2,TGTGCCAGCAGCAAACTAGCGGGAGGTCCCCCCACAGATACGCAGTATTTT,CASSKLAGGPPTDTQYF
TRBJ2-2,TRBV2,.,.,TGTGCCAGCAGGCAAGACAGGCCCACCGGGGAGCTGTTTTTT,CASRQDRPTGELFF
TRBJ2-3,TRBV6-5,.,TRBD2,TGTGCCAGCGATAAGGCGGGAGTTTACGCAGATACGCAGTATTTT,CASDKAGVYADTQYF
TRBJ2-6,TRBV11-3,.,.,TGTGCCAGCAGCTTAGAGGGAGCCAGTAGCTCTGGGGCCAACGTCCTGACTTTC,CASSLEGASSSGANVLTF
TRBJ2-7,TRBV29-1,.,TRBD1,TGCAGCGTTGCAGGGACAGGGTACTTCTCCGAGCAGTACTTC,CSVAGTGYFSEQYF
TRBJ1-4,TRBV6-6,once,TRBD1,TGTGCCAGCAGCCAACAGGGGTCGGCTAATGAAAAACTGTTTTTT,CASSQQGSANEKLFF
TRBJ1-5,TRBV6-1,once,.,TGTGCCAGCAGTGAAGGGGGGGGGCCTCAGCCCCAGCATTTT,CASSEGGGPQPQHF
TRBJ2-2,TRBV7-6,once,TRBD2,TGTGCCAGCAGCCCTAGCGGAGCGGGACTCACCGGGGAGCTGTTTTTT,CASSPSGAGLTGELFF
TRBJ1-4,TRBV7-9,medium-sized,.,TGTGCCAGCAGCTCTCCCGGGTTGGATGAAAAACTGTTTTTT,CASSSPGLDEKLFF
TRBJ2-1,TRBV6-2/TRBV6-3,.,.,TGTGCCAGCAGTTACTCAGGGGCGAGGTACAATGAGCAGTTCTTC,CASSYSGARYNEQFF
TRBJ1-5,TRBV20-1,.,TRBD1,TGCAGTGCTAGTTCGGGACAGGGGGTTATCAATCAGCCCCAGCATTTT,CSASSGQGVINQPQHF
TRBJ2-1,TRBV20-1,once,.,TGCAGTGCTAGTAAAGGCGGGAGGAACAGGGGTGAGCAGTTCTTC,CSASKGGRNRGEQFF
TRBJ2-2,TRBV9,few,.,TGTGCCAGCAGCGTAATAGGGACAAACACCGGGGAGCTGTTTTTT,CASSVIGTNTGELFF
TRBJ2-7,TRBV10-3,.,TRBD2,TGTGCCATCAGTGAGGGACTAGTCTCCGAGCAGTACTTC,CAISEGLVSEQYF
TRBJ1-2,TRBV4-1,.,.,TGCGCCAGCAGCCATGGGGGCGAATCTGAGCCTAACTATGGCTACACCTTC,CASSHGGESEPNYGYTF